The source of this T cell receptor (beta chain) is a study of immune evolution from preneoplasia to lung adenocarcinoma. TCRdb keeps only in-frame clones here, not all; method: immunoSEQ multiplex PCR. The sample has approximately 8,000 clones; 75% to 85% are singletons. Resections took place in Japan or China from the mid-2010s to the late 2010s. Histologic diagnosis was independently verified by two lung pathologists. As concerns this clone: The antigen is undetermined.

Notes on the study in general: Top clone share appeared to fall from AAH through AIS, MIA, adenocarcinoma. Normal lung had highest clonality; later lesions appeared denser, more diverse.

Trimming cost V 5 bases and J 5 bases, with 12 bases left between them. Germline lookup yields CDR1 MNHEY and CDR2 SVGAGI. CDR3 size: 13 residues. Specimen: FFPE adjacent normal lung tissue. The sequence derives from an older person with lung adenocarcinoma. V is TRBV6-5 and J is TRBJ1-1; D is perhaps TRBD1 (5 bases). The CDR3 DNA follows: TGTGCCAGCAGTCAACCCGAGGGGACTGAAGCTTTCTTT. As protein: CASSQPEGTEAFF.